These 13 T cell receptor beta chains share one sample of origin, sequenced in a study of T cell responses to AZD1222 COVID-19 vaccine (dated by TCRdb to the early 2020s). Library creation used the immunoSEQ multiplex PCR assay. TCRdb obtained this table from immuneACCESS and retained in-frame rearrangements with V and J assigned. These tables miss some clones; where compared with another copy, unresolved V genes account for less than half of the shortfall, and the remainder is unexplained. The sample data list around 100,000 clones, and 91% of these were observed just once. The ten largest clones take up 45% to 55% of the sample. Read against the paper, the sample's time point label means: baseline before first vaccination. The specimen comprised peripheral blood, sampled on day 0 of AZD1222 vaccination. The origin of the receptors is an adult in good health.

The chain has TRBV18 and TRBJ1-6; D perhaps matches TRBD1 (6 bases). Trimming removed 4 bases at V and 8 bases at J, with 15 bases between. Germline values: CDR1 KGHSH, CDR2 LQKENI. CDR3 length: 15 amino acids. The CDR3 DNA reads as TGTGCCAGCTCACTCCGGACACCAGGGGATTCACCCCTCCACTTT. Its protein product is CASSLRTPGDSPLHF.

The chain employs TRBV6-5 and TRBJ1-1; 8 bases match TRBD1. Trimming at V came to 6 bases and at J to 5 bases, leaving 8 bases not matched to a gene. The CDR3 extends over 14 amino acids. CDR1 MNHEY and CDR2 SVGAGI come from the germline V gene. CDR3 DNA sequence: TGTGCCAGCAGCCCCCTGACAGGGGTAACTGAAGCTTTCTTT. Translating it yields CASSPLTGVTEAFF.

This clone showed up just once. J is TRBJ2-7 and V is TRBV10-3; 7 nucleotides line up with TRBD2. The CDR3 spans 13 residues. J was trimmed by 1 base and V by 8 bases; bases with no gene match: 5. CDR1 is ENHRY, CDR2 SYGVKD, per germline. DNA of the CDR3: TGTGCCATCCTTGGGGGGGGGTCCTACGAGCAGTACTTC. Protein sequence: CAILGGGSYEQYF.

The V gene is TRBV4-1, the J gene TRBJ2-7; tentative D call: TRBD1 (6 bases). The CDR3 sequence is 14 residues long. V lost 1 base, J lost 4 bases, and 11 bases lay in between. CDR1 is MGHRA, CDR2 YSYEKL, per germline. The DNA of the CDR3 is TGCGCCAGCAGCCAAGCTCCTACAGGGTACGAGCAGTACTTC. Its protein product is CASSQAPTGYEQYF.

This chain connects TRBV12-3 or TRBV12-4 to TRBJ2-6; D unresolved. This CDR3 is built from 13 residues. V was cut by 10 bases and J by 4 bases, with 11 bases left in between. The CDR3 DNA reads TGTGCCACCCAGGCGGTCGGGGCCAACGTCCTGACTTTC. Amino acid sequence: CATQAVGANVLTF.

The chain joins TRBV10-3 to TRBJ1-5; D gene ambiguous. Trimming left V 4 bases short and J 0 bases short, with 7 bases between. Germline values: CDR1 ENHRY, CDR2 SYGVKD. CDR3 length: 14 amino acids. CDR3 nucleotides: TGTGCCATCAGTGCGGTCGATAGCAATCAGCCCCAGCATTTT. This encodes CAISAVDSNQPQHF.

The V and J genes are TRBV28 and TRBJ1-2, with a tentative D call TRBD1 (6 bases). Germline V gene lookup returns CDR1 MDHEN and CDR2 SYDVKM. V lost 10 bases, J lost 8 bases, and 14 bases lay in between. The CDR3 is made up of 11 amino acids. The DNA for the CDR3 is TGTGCCATCTCGAGGGGGGCCGGCTACACCTTC. Its translation is CAISRGAGYTF.

V usage is TRBV3-1 (or the pseudogene TRBV3-2) and J usage is TRBJ1-1; D uncertain. V was pared by 1 base and J by 5 bases, with 2 bases between. Germline lookup yields CDR1 LGHDT and CDR2 YNNKEL (reference sequence). CDR3 size: 11 residues. In nucleotides, the CDR3 is TGTGCCAGCAGCCAAGGGACTGAAGCTTTCTTT. The encoded protein is CASSQGTEAFF.

This clone was observed once. The V and J genes are TRBV11-3 and TRBJ2-2; D ambiguous. The V gene's germline CDR1 is SGHNT and CDR2 YENEEA. Deletions cut 4 bases from V and 0 bases from J, with 9 bases between. The CDR3 has 15 amino acids. The CDR3 region has the DNA TGTGCCAGCAGCTCAGACACTACGAACACCGGGGAGCTGTTTTTT. This encodes CASSSDTTNTGELFF.

This rearrangement joins TRBV6-2 or TRBV6-3 to TRBJ2-5; D is unclear. Trimming left V 5 bases short and J 2 bases short, with 9 bases between. Germline CDR1 MNHEY, CDR2 SVGEGT. There are 13 residues in the CDR3. The CDR3 region is CASSKGRQETQYF. The CDR3 nucleotides are TGTGCCAGCAGTAAAGGGCGGCAAGAGACCCAGTACTTC.

The CDR3: CASSAPGQPRTGNTIYF. CDR3 coding DNA: TGTGCCAGTAGTGCCCCGGGACAGCCACGAACTGGAAACACCATATATTTT. The rearrangement links TRBV19 to TRBJ1-3; TRBD1 matches 7 bases. Unmatched junction bases numbered 12, after V lost 5 bases and J lost 2 bases. The CDR3 extends over 17 amino acids. Germline assignment: CDR1 LNHDA and CDR2 SQIVND (reference sequence).

The genes are TRBV29-1 and TRBJ2-7, with D tentatively TRBD1 or TRBD2 (5 bases each). CDR3 length: 13 amino acids. With 7 bases removed from V and 4 bases from J, the gap between germline ends came to 17 bases. CDR1 and CDR2 from the germline V gene are SQVTM and ANQGSEA. DNA of the CDR3: TGCAGCGCCGCTGGGACCCCATTATACGAGCAGTACTTC. Encoded protein: CSAAGTPLYEQYF.

V usage is TRBV7-8 and J usage is TRBJ2-1; the match to TRBD2 covers 9 bases. With 3 bases clipped from V and 8 bases from J, the junction kept 11 bases outside the gene matches. The germline gives CDR1 SGHVS, CDR2 FQNEAQ. The CDR3 runs to 16 residues. The CDR3: CASSFRWREGRDEQFF. The CDR3, as DNA: TGTGCCAGCAGCTTTCGATGGCGGGAGGGCCGCGATGAGCAGTTCTTC.